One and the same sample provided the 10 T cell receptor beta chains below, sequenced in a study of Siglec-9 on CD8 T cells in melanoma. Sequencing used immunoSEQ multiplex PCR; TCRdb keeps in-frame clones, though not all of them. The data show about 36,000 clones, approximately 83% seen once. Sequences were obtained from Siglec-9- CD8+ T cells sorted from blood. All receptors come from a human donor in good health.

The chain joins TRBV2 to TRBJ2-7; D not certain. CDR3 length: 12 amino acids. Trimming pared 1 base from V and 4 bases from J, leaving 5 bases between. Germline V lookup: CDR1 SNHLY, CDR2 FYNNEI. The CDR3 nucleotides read TGTGCCAGCAGTGAAGGTCCGTACGAGCAGTACTTC. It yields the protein CASSEGPYEQYF.

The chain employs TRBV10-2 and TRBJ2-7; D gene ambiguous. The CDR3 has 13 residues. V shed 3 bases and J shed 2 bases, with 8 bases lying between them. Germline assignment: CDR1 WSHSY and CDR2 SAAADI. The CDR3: CASSEDFAYEQYF. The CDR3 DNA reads TGCGCCAGCAGTGAAGACTTCGCCTACGAGCAGTACTTC.

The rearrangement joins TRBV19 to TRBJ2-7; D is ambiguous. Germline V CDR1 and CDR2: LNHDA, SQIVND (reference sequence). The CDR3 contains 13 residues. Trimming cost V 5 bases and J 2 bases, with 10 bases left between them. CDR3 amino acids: CASSLTEAYEQYF. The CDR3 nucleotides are TGTGCCAGTAGTTTGACTGAAGCCTACGAGCAGTACTTC.

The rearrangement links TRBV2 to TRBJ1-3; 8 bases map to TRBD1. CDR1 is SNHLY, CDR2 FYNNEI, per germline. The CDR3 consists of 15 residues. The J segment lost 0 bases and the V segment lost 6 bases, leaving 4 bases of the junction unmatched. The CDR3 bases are TGTGCCAGCAGGACCGGGACAGGCTCTGGAAACACCATATATTTT. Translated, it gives CASRTGTGSGNTIYF.

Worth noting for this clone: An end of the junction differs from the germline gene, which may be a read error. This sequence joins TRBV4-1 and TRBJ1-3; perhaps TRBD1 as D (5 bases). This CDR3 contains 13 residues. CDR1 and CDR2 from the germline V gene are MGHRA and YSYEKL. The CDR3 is CASSPRSGTEYVF. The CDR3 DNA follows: TGCGCCAGCAGCCCTCGATCCGGGACGGAGTACGTTTTT.

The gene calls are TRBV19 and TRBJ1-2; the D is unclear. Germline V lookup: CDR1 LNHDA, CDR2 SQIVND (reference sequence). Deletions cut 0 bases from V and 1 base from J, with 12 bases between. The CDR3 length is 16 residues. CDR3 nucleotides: TGTGCCAGTAGTATAGATACCCCCCTTGATAACTATGGCTACACCTTC. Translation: CASSIDTPLDNYGYTF.

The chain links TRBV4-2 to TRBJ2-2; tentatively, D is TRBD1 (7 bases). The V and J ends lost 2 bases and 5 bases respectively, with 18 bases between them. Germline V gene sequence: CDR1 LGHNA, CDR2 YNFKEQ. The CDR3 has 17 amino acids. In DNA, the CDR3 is TGTGCCAGCAGCCAATTTAGCGGTAGGGGGCGGACCGGGGAGCTGTTTTTT. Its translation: CASSQFSGRGRTGELFF.

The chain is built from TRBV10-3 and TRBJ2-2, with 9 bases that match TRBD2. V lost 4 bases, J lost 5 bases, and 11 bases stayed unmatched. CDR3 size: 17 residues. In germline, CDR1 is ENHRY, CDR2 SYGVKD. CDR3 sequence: CAISVGGRASGTGELFF. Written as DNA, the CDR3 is TGTGCCATCAGTGTTGGCGGGAGGGCCTCGGGGACCGGGGAGCTGTTTTTT.

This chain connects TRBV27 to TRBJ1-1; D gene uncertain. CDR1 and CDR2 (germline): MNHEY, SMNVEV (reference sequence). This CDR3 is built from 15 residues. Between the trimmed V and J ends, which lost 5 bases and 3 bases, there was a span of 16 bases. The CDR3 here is CASSPLLEWDTEAFF. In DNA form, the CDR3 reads TGTGCCAGCAGTCCCTTACTAGAGTGGGACACTGAAGCTTTCTTT.

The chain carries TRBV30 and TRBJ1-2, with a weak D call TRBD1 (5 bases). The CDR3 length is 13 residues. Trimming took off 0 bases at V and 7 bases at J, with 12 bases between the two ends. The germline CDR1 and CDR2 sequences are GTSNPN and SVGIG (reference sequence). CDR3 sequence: CAWSVGGSGGYTF. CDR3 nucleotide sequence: TGTGCCTGGAGTGTTGGGGGGTCTGGTGGCTACACCTTC.